The rows below give T cell receptor beta chains drawn from one sample of a study of blood T cell repertoires in COVID-19. The repertoire was sequenced with immunoSEQ multiplex PCR; TCRdb's copy has only in-frame clones and lacks some. The sample records over 200,000 clones, over 80% being singletons. Sequencing input: peripheral blood. These receptors were taken from a woman aged 30 to 39 with COVID-19, enrolled during active disease. The CDR3 runs from the conserved cysteine through the conserved F or W. The order of the fields is D gene, CDR3 length, V gene, J gene, clone size, CDR3 protein, CDR3 DNA. A D gene is named only where the DNA matches it firmly. The size field is filled for only some rows; it gives once, few, many or a size class.

>-|13|TRBV5-1|TRBJ1-2|-
CASSFSPENGYTF
TGCGCCAGCAGCTTTTCACCAGAAAATGGCTACACCTTC
>-|14|TRBV4-3|TRBJ2-7|-
CASSQAAVSYEQYF
TGCGCCAGCAGCCAAGCTGCGGTCTCCTACGAGCAGTACTTC
>-|11|TRBV6-1|TRBJ1-1|once
CASSENGAAFF
TGTGCCAGCAGTGAGAATGGGGCGGCTTTCTTT
>TRBD1|13|TRBV5-5|TRBJ2-7|once
CASSPWTGYEQYF
TGTGCCAGCAGCCCGTGGACAGGTTACGAGCAGTACTTC
>TRBD1|15|TRBV3-1/TRBV3-2|TRBJ1-4|once
CASSRFTGDSEKLFF
TGTGCCAGCAGCCGATTCACAGGGGATAGTGAAAAACTGTTTTTT
>-|14|TRBV15|TRBJ2-2|-
CATSRKARTGELFF
TGTGCCACCAGCAGAAAAGCACGAACCGGGGAGCTGTTTTTT
>TRBD2|17|TRBV14|TRBJ2-6|-
CASSQNAGVSGANVLTF
TGTGCCAGCAGCCAAAACGCGGGGGTCTCTGGGGCCAACGTCCTGACTTTC
>-|15|TRBV7-2|TRBJ1-2|-
CASSPYQRGNYGYTF
TGTGCCAGCAGCCCCTATCAACGGGGGAACTATGGCTACACCTTC
>-|16|TRBV19|TRBJ2-1|-
CASSDSAGVSYNEQFF
TGTGCCAGTAGTGATTCTGCGGGCGTTTCCTACAATGAGCAGTTCTTC
>-|14|TRBV18|TRBJ2-2|few
CASSPRQNTGELFF
TGTGCCAGCTCACCACGACAGAACACCGGGGAGCTGTTTTTT
>-|13|TRBV7-2|TRBJ2-6|-
CASSFSGANVLTF
TGTGCCAGCAGCTTCAGTGGGGCCAACGTCCTGACTTTC
>-|15|TRBV24-1|TRBJ2-1|-
CATSGTSFIYNEQFF
TGTGCCACCAGTGGAACTTCCTTCATTTACAATGAGCAGTTCTTC
>-|14|TRBV3-1/TRBV3-2|TRBJ1-5|-
CASSQGVGGQPQHF
TGTGCCAGCAGCCAAGGGGTGGGAGGCCAGCCCCAGCATTTT
>TRBD1|13|TRBV19|TRBJ1-6|-
CASTDRAGSPLHF
TGTGCCAGTACGGACAGGGCGGGTTCACCCCTCCACTTT
>TRBD1|16|TRBV4-2|TRBJ1-5|-
CASSQVLDRVGQPQHF
TGTGCCAGCAGCCAAGTATTAGACAGGGTAGGACAGCCCCAGCATTTT
>-|11|TRBV25-1|TRBJ2-7|-
CASSDYYEQYF
TGTGCCAGCAGTGACTACTACGAGCAGTACTTC
>TRBD1|14|TRBV5-1|TRBJ1-1|once
CASSGDRAYTEAFF
TGCGCCAGCAGCGGAGACAGGGCATATACTGAAGCTTTCTTT
>-|16|TRBV5-1|TRBJ2-2|once
CASSPIGGEGRRELFF
TGCGCCAGCAGCCCCATAGGGGGGGAGGGCCGTCGGGAGCTGTTTTTT
>-|16|TRBV27|TRBJ2-7|-
CASSLQGPTNPYEQYF
TGTGCCAGCAGTTTGCAGGGGCCAACAAACCCTTACGAGCAGTACTTC
>TRBD1|12|TRBV2|TRBJ1-2|-
CASNDRGYGYTF
TGTGCCAGCAACGACAGGGGCTATGGCTACACCTTC
>-|14|TRBV19|TRBJ2-7|-
CASSMMAGGDEQYF
TGTGCCAGTAGTATGATGGCGGGCGGCGACGAGCAGTACTTC
>-|13|TRBV7-2|TRBJ1-2|-
CASSSTAPYGYTF
TGTGCCAGCAGCTCTACAGCCCCATATGGCTACACCTTC
>TRBD1|17|TRBV9|TRBJ1-1|-
CASSPQIGTGLNTEAFF
TGTGCCAGCAGCCCCCAAATTGGGACAGGTTTGAACACTGAAGCTTTCTTT
>TRBD2|16|TRBV5-4|TRBJ2-7|-
CASSLELAGSSYEQYF
TGTGCCAGCAGCTTGGAACTAGCGGGCAGCTCCTACGAGCAGTACTTC
>-|14|TRBV6-4|TRBJ2-7|-
CASARLAPYVEQYF
TGTGCCAGCGCCCGTCTAGCGCCATACGTGGAGCAGTACTTC
>-|13|TRBV9|TRBJ2-3|-
CASSVGGGDTQYF
TGTGCCAGCAGCGTAGGGGGAGGAGATACGCAGTATTTT
>TRBD1|15|TRBV7-2|TRBJ1-5|-
CASSLAGQDSQPQHF
TGTGCCAGCAGCTTAGCGGGACAGGATAGTCAGCCCCAGCATTTT
>-|16|TRBV18|TRBJ1-4|-
CASSPPGWRLNEKLFF
TGTGCCAGCTCACCACCCGGGTGGAGGCTGAATGAAAAACTGTTTTTT
>TRBD2|15|TRBV28|TRBJ2-5|few
CASSSLAGVRETQYF
TGTGCCAGCAGTTCTCTAGCGGGGGTCAGGGAGACCCAGTACTTC
>-|14|TRBV10-3|TRBJ2-7|-
CAIKPQQGTNEQYF
TGTGCCATCAAGCCGCAACAGGGAACCAACGAGCAGTACTTC
>TRBD2|16|TRBV9|TRBJ2-2|-
CASTSGTRGFGGELFF
TGTGCCAGCACCTCCGGGACTAGAGGTTTTGGCGGGGAGCTGTTTTTT
>TRBD2|15|TRBV7-9|TRBJ2-1|-
CASSFGGSGGDEQFF
TGTGCCAGCAGCTTCGGGGGGTCCGGTGGTGATGAGCAGTTCTTC
>-|14|TRBV3-1/TRBV3-2|TRBJ1-2|-
CASSQVRTAYGYTF
TGTGCCAGCAGCCAAGTCAGGACAGCCTATGGCTACACCTTC
>TRBD2|17|TRBV28|TRBJ2-4|-
CASIGISEGLKKNIQYF
TGTGCCAGCATAGGTATAAGTGAGGGACTAAAAAAAAACATTCAGTACTTC
>-|17|TRBV5-6|TRBJ2-6|-
CASSLGQLRSGANVLTF
TGTGCCAGCAGCTTGGGACAGTTGCGCTCTGGGGCCAACGTCCTGACTTTC
>TRBD2|17|TRBV3-1/TRBV3-2|TRBJ2-1|once
CASSQAMTSLPYNEQFF
TGTGCCAGCAGCCAAGCCATGACTAGCCTACCCTACAATGAGCAGTTCTTC
>-|11|TRBV6-2/TRBV6-3|TRBJ2-5|-
CASSAWETQYF
TGTGCCAGCAGCGCGTGGGAGACCCAGTACTTC
>-|15|TRBV7-2|TRBJ1-5|-
CASSLAPTGNQPQHF
TGTGCCAGCAGCTTAGCGCCGACAGGAAATCAGCCCCAGCATTTT
>TRBD1|17|TRBV10-3|TRBJ1-1|-
CAIKGSGGASMNTEAFF
TGTGCCATCAAAGGATCAGGGGGTGCTAGCATGAACACTGAAGCTTTCTTT
>-|15|TRBV6-5|TRBJ1-3|many
CASSSQGRPGNTIYF
TGTGCCAGCAGTTCCCAGGGGCGCCCTGGAAACACCATATATTTT
>-|12|TRBV6-5|TRBJ2-7|-
CASSPSSYEQYF
TGTGCCAGCAGTCCCAGCTCCTACGAGCAGTACTTC
>TRBD1|15|TRBV7-9|TRBJ2-5|once
CASSLGQGAGETQYF
TGTGCCAGCAGTCTTGGACAGGGGGCGGGAGAGACCCAGTACTTC